The text below deals with one T cell receptor beta chain. The repertoire was sequenced with immunoSEQ multiplex PCR; TCRdb's copy has only in-frame clones and lacks some. The table has about 94,000 clones, 95% to 97% seen once. V lost 7 bases and J 2 bases, leaving 13 bases between the germline ends. This CDR3 is 14 amino acids long. Germline V gene sequence: CDR1 MDHEN, CDR2 SYDVKM. The data were taken from a study of technical replicates of blood from a handful of donors. The chain has TRBV28 and TRBJ2-3, with a possible D match to TRBD2 (6 bases). The sequence came from a human donor in good health. Sequenced sample: T cells isolated from PBMCs. CDR3 loop: CASTSGADTDTQYF. CDR3 sequence (DNA): TGTGCCAGCACTTCGGGAGCCGACACAGATACGCAGTATTTT.